The clone carrying this T cell receptor (beta chain) has ten or more counts. To make TCR beta libraries, researchers used iRepertoire HTBI primers and Arm-PCR of CDR3 regions. TCRdb called the multiplex PCR reads again in MiXCR, with one record for every CDR3 protein. Of approximately 350,000 distinct CDR3 sequences listed, roughly 24% are singletons. Time point defined: persistent/refractory GD, antithyroid drugs over 5 years with positive TRAb. After RNA was extracted from PBMCs, the TCR library was made from it. This record comes from a study of regulatory T cells in long-lasting Graves disease. Sequencing was performed on peripheral blood mononuclear cells (PBMCs), taken when the disease was refractory, from a patient treated with antithyroid drugs. This TCR was sampled from a middle-aged woman with Graves disease.

CDR3 amino acids: CASSYSPGAGANVLTF. CDR3 nucleotide sequence: TGTGCCAGCAGTTACTCGCCAGGGGCTGGGGCCAACGTCCTGACTTTC. The chain is built from TRBV6-5 and TRBJ2-6, with D tentatively TRBD1 (6 bases). V was clipped by 0 bases and J by 2 bases, with 8 bases between them. CDR1 and CDR2 from the germline V gene are MNHEY and SVGAGI. CDR3 size: 16 residues.